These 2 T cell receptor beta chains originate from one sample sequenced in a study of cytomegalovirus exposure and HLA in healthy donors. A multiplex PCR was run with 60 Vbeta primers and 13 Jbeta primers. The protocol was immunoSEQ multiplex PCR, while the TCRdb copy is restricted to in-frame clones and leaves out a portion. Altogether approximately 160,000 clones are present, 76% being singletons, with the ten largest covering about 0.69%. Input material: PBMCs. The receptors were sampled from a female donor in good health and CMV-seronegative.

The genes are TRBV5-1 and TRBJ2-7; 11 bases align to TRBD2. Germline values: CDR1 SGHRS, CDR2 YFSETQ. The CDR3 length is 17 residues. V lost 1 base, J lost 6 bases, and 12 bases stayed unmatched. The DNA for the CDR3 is TGCGCCAGCAGCTTGAGGCTAGCGGGAGGCTCCCTCAGCGAGCAGTACTTC. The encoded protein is CASSLRLAGGSLSEQYF.

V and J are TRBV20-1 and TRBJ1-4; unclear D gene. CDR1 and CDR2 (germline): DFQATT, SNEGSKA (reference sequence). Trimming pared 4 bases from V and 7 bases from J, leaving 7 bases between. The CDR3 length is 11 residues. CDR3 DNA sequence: TGCAGTGCTAAGCGGAGTGAAAAACTGTTTTTT. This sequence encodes CSAKRSEKLFF.